The 28 T cell receptor beta chains given below trace back to one sample, sequenced in a study of T cell responses to AZD1222 COVID-19 vaccine. Clones were sequenced by immunoSEQ multiplex PCR, and TCRdb holds only the in-frame ones, with some missing. This sample has 100,000 or so clones, with around nine tenths found just once. Specimen: peripheral blood, collected on day 0 of AZD1222 vaccination. All receptors come from an adult in good health.

The chain carries TRBV19 and TRBJ2-3, with 12 bases lining up with TRBD2. Germline trimming cut 5 bases from V and 2 bases from J; bases unmatched to any gene: 8. The CDR3 extends over 17 amino acids. CDR1 LNHDA and CDR2 SQIVND come from the germline V gene (reference sequence). The CDR3 loop is CASSPSRTSGNTDTQYF. CDR3 in DNA: TGTGCCAGTAGTCCCTCCCGGACTAGCGGGAACACAGATACGCAGTATTTT.

This clone was detected once. The rearrangement links TRBV10-1 to TRBJ1-2; tentative D call: TRBD1 (6 bases). The CDR3 is made up of 13 amino acids. V gave up 6 bases and J gave up 4 bases, with 12 bases separating them. Germline V lookup: CDR1 WNHNN, CDR2 SYGVQD (reference sequence). CDR3 region: CASRPGGAYGYTF. Written as DNA, the CDR3 is TGCGCCAGCAGGCCCGGGGGGGCCTATGGCTACACCTTC.

This chain connects TRBV6-4 to TRBJ2-1; no clear D gene. V dropped 8 bases and J dropped 8 bases, with 16 bases sitting between them. The CDR3 length is 13 residues. Germline lookup yields CDR1 MRHNA and CDR2 SNTAGT. The CDR3 protein is CASSSVMSDEQFF. The CDR3 bases are TGTGCCAGCTCAAGTGTTATGTCGGATGAGCAGTTCTTC.

V and J are TRBV18 and TRBJ2-3, with 10 bases aligning to TRBD2. The V segment lost 3 bases and the J segment 2 bases; nucleotides outside the gene matches: 11. Germline V lookup: CDR1 KGHSH, CDR2 LQKENI. The CDR3 is made up of 18 amino acids. The CDR3 DNA is TGTGCCAGCTCACCCCTTGACAGCGGGGGGGGACTCACAGATACGCAGTATTTT. It translates to CASSPLDSGGGLTDTQYF.

The chain combines TRBV5-4 with TRBJ1-2; D not certain. CDR1 SGHNT and CDR2 YYREEE come from the germline V gene (reference sequence). This CDR3 has 13 amino acids. Trimming removed 4 bases at V and 4 bases at J, with 11 bases between. The CDR3 DNA is TGTGCCAGCAGCGGGCGCGTCCCCTATGGCTACACCTTC. It specifies CASSGRVPYGYTF.

This clone was counted once. The chain has TRBV7-2 and TRBJ2-3, with a possible D match to TRBD1 (7 bases). V lost 2 bases and J lost 3, with 15 bases in between. Germline V gene data show CDR1 as SGHTA and CDR2 as FQGNSA. The CDR3 contains 16 residues. The CDR3 region has the DNA TGTGCCAGCAGCTTACAGGGGGGCATGGTTACAGATACGCAGTATTTT. It yields the protein CASSLQGGMVTDTQYF.

The genes are TRBV11-1 and TRBJ2-1; 7 bases line up with TRBD1. Germline CDR1 and CDR2: SGHAT and FQDESV (reference sequence). V was pared by 5 bases and J by 0 bases, with 4 bases of the junction left unmatched. The CDR3 sequence is 15 residues long. The CDR3 DNA reads TGTGCCAGCAGCCTGGGACAGAACTCCTACAATGAGCAGTTCTTC. The encoded protein is CASSLGQNSYNEQFF.

The rearrangement uses TRBV19 and TRBJ1-4; maybe TRBD1 (5 bases). Trimming removed 4 bases at V and 8 bases at J, with 14 bases between. This CDR3 contains 14 residues. The germline gives CDR1 LNHDA, CDR2 SQIVND (reference sequence). In DNA, the CDR3 is TGTGCCAGTAGTAGGGACCCCGCGGACGAAAAACTGTTTTTT. This translates into CASSRDPADEKLFF.

V usage is TRBV4-1 and J usage is TRBJ2-3, with D maybe TRBD2 (5 bases). V dropped 0 bases and J dropped 5 bases, with 12 bases sitting between them. The CDR3 loop spans 15 amino acids. Per germline, CDR1 MGHRA and CDR2 YSYEKL. CDR3 DNA: TGCGCCAGCAGCCAAGATGGAGGAGGTATAGATACGCAGTATTTT. It encodes CASSQDGGGIDTQYF.

V gene TRBV6-6 combines with J gene TRBJ1-4; D not resolved. Germline V gene sequence: CDR1 MNHNY, CDR2 SVGAGI (reference sequence). V lost 2 bases, J lost 8 bases, and 9 bases lay in between. CDR3 size: 13 residues. In DNA form, the CDR3 reads TGTGCCAGCAGTTACGTTATAAGAGAAAAACTGTTTTTT. Amino acid sequence: CASSYVIREKLFF.

The rearrangement uses TRBV18 and TRBJ2-1; 10 nucleotides line up with TRBD2. V lost 4 bases to trimming and J lost 4 bases; unmatched junction nucleotides: 4. The germline V gene has CDR1 KGHSH and CDR2 LQKENI. The CDR3 has 15 residues. The CDR3 reads CASSLTSGSYNEQFF. DNA for the CDR3: TGTGCCAGCTCACTGACTAGCGGGTCGTACAATGAGCAGTTCTTC.

This chain links TRBV3-1 (or the pseudogene TRBV3-2) with TRBJ2-7; D is undetermined. V lost 4 bases and J 3 bases, leaving 7 bases between the germline ends. The CDR3 contains 12 residues. The germline V gene has CDR1 LGHDT and CDR2 YNNKEL (reference sequence). CDR3 nucleotide sequence: TGTGCCAGCAGCCCGACGGGCTACGAGCAGTACTTC. This codes for CASSPTGYEQYF.

The chain uses TRBV11-1 and TRBJ1-1; no reliable D call. The CDR3 covers 13 residues. V was pared by 5 bases and J by 8 bases, with 15 bases between. Germline CDR1 SGHAT, CDR2 FQDESV (reference sequence). CDR3 amino acids: CASSLRALTEAFF. The CDR3 DNA sequence: TGTGCCAGCAGCCTCCGGGCTCTTACCGAAGCTTTCTTT.

The chain's CDR3 is CASSLAPVSGGGNEQFF. DNA for the CDR3: TGTGCCAGCAGCTTAGCCCCCGTTTCGGGGGGTGGTAATGAGCAGTTCTTC. This chain links TRBV7-2 with TRBJ2-1, with 7 bases fitting TRBD2. Losses at the gene ends were 0 bases for V and 7 bases for J; bases not matched to a gene: 12. The CDR3 sequence is 17 residues long. Germline CDR1 SGHTA, CDR2 FQGNSA.

This clone was detected once. The CDR3 spells CASSLVGGTDYGYTF. The CDR3 bases are TGTGCCAGCAGCTTGGTGGGGGGCACGGACTATGGCTACACCTTC. This chain connects TRBV5-4 to TRBJ1-2; a possible D gene is TRBD1 (6 bases). V was pared by 0 bases and J by 3 bases, with 12 bases between. Germline-derived CDR1 and CDR2 are SGHNT and YYREEE (reference sequence). There are 15 residues in the CDR3.

In this sample, this clone turned up once. V is TRBV28 and J is TRBJ1-6, with D possibly matching TRBD1 (6 bases). Between the trimmed V and J ends, which lost 6 bases and 14 bases, there was a span of 20 bases. CDR1 and CDR2 from the germline V gene are MDHEN and SYDVKM. This CDR3 is built from 14 residues. In DNA, the CDR3 is TGTGCCAGCAGACTGCCAGGGGATCCTTTTGCCCTCCACTTT. It is translated as CASRLPGDPFALHF.

The chain carries TRBV6-5 and TRBJ2-6; D gene unclear. The V gene's germline CDR1 is MNHEY and CDR2 SVGAGI. V was clipped by 5 bases and J by 1 base, with 3 bases between them. The CDR3 runs 13 residues. This chain's CDR3 is CASSHSGANVLTF. The CDR3 bases are TGTGCCAGCAGTCATTCTGGGGCCAACGTCCTGACTTTC.

This clone has only one observation. The chain couples TRBV5-4 to TRBJ2-3; 16 bases are a match to TRBD2. After removal of 4 bases from V and 5 bases from J, the junction contained 16 bases not matched to a gene. This CDR3 has 20 amino acids. Per germline, CDR1 SGHNT and CDR2 YYREEE (reference sequence). The CDR3 spells CASSRPPGLAGGLSGDTQYF. The CDR3 region has the DNA TGTGCCAGCAGCCGACCTCCGGGACTAGCGGGGGGGCTTAGTGGAGATACGCAGTATTTT.

This chain uses TRBV11-3 with TRBJ2-5; 8 positions agree with TRBD1. The trim removed 3 bases at V and 5 bases at J, leaving 8 bases unmatched. Germline CDR1 and CDR2: SGHNT and YENEEA. The length of the CDR3 is 15 residues. The CDR3 bases are TGTGCCAGCAGCTTTGCCGGGACAGGAGGCGAGACCCAGTACTTC. It codes for CASSFAGTGGETQYF.

The chain has TRBV10-3 and TRBJ1-1, with D maybe TRBD1 (5 bases). Per the germline V gene, CDR1 is ENHRY and CDR2 is SYGVKD. V shed 4 bases and J shed 1 base, with 19 bases lying between them. The CDR3 runs 17 residues. The CDR3 spells CAISVSRDRTPNTEAFF. Written as DNA, the CDR3 is TGTGCCATCAGTGTGTCGCGGGACCGCACCCCGAACACTGAAGCTTTCTTT.

This rearrangement joins TRBV6-5 to TRBJ1-3, with D possibly matching TRBD1 (5 bases). Germline V gives CDR1 MNHEY, CDR2 SVGAGI. Trimming stripped 6 bases from V and 9 bases from J, with 15 bases between. The CDR3 covers 13 residues. CDR3 nucleotides: TGTGCCAGCAGAGCGCTATCGGGGGGCACCATATATTTT. Amino acid sequence: CASRALSGGTIYF.

The chain uses TRBV16 and TRBJ1-1; no clear D. V lost 8 bases, J lost 0 bases, and 4 bases lay in between. The CDR3 contains 11 residues. Looked up from germline, CDR1 is KGHSY and CDR2 is FQNENV. The CDR3 DNA reads TGTGCCAGCGTGATGAACACTGAAGCTTTCTTT. Translating gives CASVMNTEAFF.

The rearrangement uses TRBV6-5 and TRBJ2-7; 11 nucleotides agree with TRBD1. Trimming removed 5 bases from V and 6 bases from J; junction bases left unmatched: 9. The germline V gene encodes CDR1 MNHEY and CDR2 SVGAGI. The CDR3 is 15 amino acids. CDR3 DNA sequence: TGTGCCAGCAGTACCGGGACAGGGGGGTCCGGCGAGCAGTACTTC. This translates into CASSTGTGGSGEQYF.

As regards this clone: The junction differs from germline at one of its ends, possibly a read error. The chain has TRBV6-5 and TRBJ2-7; tentative D call: TRBD1 (5 bases). Germline values: CDR1 MNHEY, CDR2 SVGAGI. This CDR3 contains 12 residues. In DNA form, the CDR3 reads TGTGCCTGCAGGAAGACAGAATGGGAGCAGTACTTC. Its protein is CACRKTEWEQYF.

The rearrangement links TRBV25-1 to TRBJ1-2, with TRBD1 matching over 9 bases. The V gene's germline CDR1 is MGHDK and CDR2 SYGVNS. V lost 1 base and J lost 5; bases outside the gene matches: 5. The CDR3 sequence is 15 residues long. CDR3: CASSEWGTGRYGYTF. In DNA form, the CDR3 reads TGTGCCAGCAGTGAATGGGGGACAGGGAGGTATGGCTACACCTTC.

This chain links TRBV5-8 with TRBJ1-5; D ambiguous. Germline loops: CDR1 SGHTS, CDR2 YDEGEE. The CDR3 is 13 residues long. Between the trimmed V and J ends, which lost 5 bases and 0 bases, there was a span of 6 bases. CDR3 in amino acids: CASRLYSNQPQHF. The CDR3 DNA is TGTGCCAGCAGGCTGTATAGCAATCAGCCCCAGCATTTT.

V is TRBV7-9 and J is TRBJ2-7; 8 bases match TRBD1. The CDR3 is 12 residues long. V lost 8 bases to trimming and J lost 3 bases; unmatched junction nucleotides: 3. Germline V gene lookup returns CDR1 SEHNR and CDR2 FQNEAQ (reference sequence). The CDR3 region has the DNA TGTGCCAGCTCTGGGACAGGCTACGAGCAGTACTTC. Translation: CASSGTGYEQYF.

For the CDR3, the DNA is TGTGCCAGCAGTTACTGGAGCTCCTATAATTCACCCCTCCACTTT. This translates into CASSYWSSYNSPLHF. The chain has TRBV6-2 or TRBV6-3 and TRBJ1-6; the D is unclear. The CDR3 sequence is 15 residues long. V lost 1 base and J 0 bases, leaving 4 bases between the germline ends. In germline, CDR1 is MNHEY, CDR2 SVGEGT.